This T cell receptor (beta chain) was profiled in a study of cytomegalovirus exposure and HLA in healthy donors. General study results and limits: Most of the TCR beta V segments (in an earlier analysis) were productive either about 87% or about 30% of the time.

The CDR3 has 17 residues. Trimming took 0 bases from V and 9 from J; bases not matched to a gene: 5. Germline CDR1 KGHSH, CDR2 LQKENI. With 60 Vbeta and 13 Jbeta primers, the PCR was carried out. Original analysis: An analysis performed later counted roughly 80 million unique TCR beta chains (approximately 12 million of them shared). Data came from immunoSEQ multiplex PCR; TCRdb stores just in-frame clones and leaves some out. V, J and clone size were drawn from that table, and D and trimming were deduced from the DNA. The table lists about 130,000 clones, 80% of them singletons. Comments on this clone: Its target is unknown.

Material: PBMCs. The chain couples TRBV18 to TRBJ2-1; 16 nucleotides match TRBD2. The TCR was taken from a male donor in good health and CMV-seronegative. CDR3: CASSPPGLAGGPSEQFF. In DNA, the CDR3 is TGTGCCAGCTCACCACCGGGACTAGCGGGGGGGCCTAGTGAGCAGTTCTTC.